The text below deals with one T cell receptor (beta chain). V lost 5 bases and J lost 10, with 18 bases in between. This CDR3 spans 15 amino acids. Germline loops: CDR1 MGHRA, CDR2 YSYEKL. These data are taken from a study of shared clonotypes between healthy human individuals. Sequencing was performed with immunoSEQ multiplex PCR; in TCRdb, only in-frame clones are kept and a portion is missing. The sample shows roughly 2.4 million clones, around 95% of them seen only once. This clonotype was obtained from a man aged 18 to 29 in good health. V gene TRBV4-1 combines with J gene TRBJ1-6; D is perhaps TRBD1 (6 bases). Material for sequencing was naive CD4+ T cells sorted from blood. Subset in this sample: CD45RA+ positively selected. The CDR3, as DNA: TGCGCCAGCAGCGTAACGACAGGTATTGAGTCACCCCTCCACTTT. It specifies CASSVTTGIESPLHF.